The T cell receptor beta chain under discussion was sequenced for a study of breast tumors, draining lymph nodes, adjacent tissues. One entry per CDR3 protein results from TCRdb running MiXCR on the multiplex PCR reads. The table shows about 180,000 distinct CDR3 sequences, with approximately 30% occurring only once. Samples came from axillary lymph nodes draining the breast cancer. The CDR3 length is 16 residues. CDR1 is MNHEY and CDR2 is SVGEGT in the germline V gene. V gave up 0 bases and J gave up 4 bases; unmatched junction bases: 4. The chain carries TRBV6-2 or TRBV6-3 and TRBJ2-1; 9 positions agree with TRBD2. Material: axillary lymph node tissue. This clonotype originated in a female donor with breast cancer. Some clones in this sample may be carry-over from other donors' samples. CDR3 loop: CASSYSSGGQYNEQFF. CDR3 sequence (DNA): TGTGCCAGCAGTTACTCTAGCGGGGGCCAGTACAATGAGCAGTTCTTC.